This T cell receptor (beta chain) was captured in a study of identical twins. In its sample, this clonotype was seen a few times. Using its own MiXCR run on the 5' RACE reads, TCRdb lists one record per CDR3 protein. The repertoire holds more than 600,000 distinct CDR3 sequences, with roughly 18% as singletons. The CDR3 contains 15 residues. The ends lost 6 bases at V and 3 bases at J; junction bases unmatched: 8. These same data were also listed under a study on T cells expressing NK-cell markers.

This receptor was taken from a young woman in good health. Sequenced sample: PBMCs. This chain uses TRBV12-3 or TRBV12-4 with TRBJ1-5, with 7 bases aligning to TRBD1. CDR3 DNA: TGTGCCAGCAGGGGCAGGGGGGCTTCCAATCAGCCCCAGCATTTT. This encodes CASRGRGASNQPQHF.